The clone carrying this TCR beta chain has a handful of counts. This record belongs to a study of blood T cell repertoires in COVID-19. As for the study in general: In each case, the material was cDNA or gDNA derived from T cells, B-cell-depleted T cells, or PBMCs.

TCRdb's copy holds only in-frame clones and misses some; the assay was immunoSEQ multiplex PCR. The repertoire consists of some 200,000 clones, with roughly four fifths occurring once and the leading ten covering approximately 6.5%. This TCR was sampled from a woman aged 35 to 49 with acute or convalescent COVID-19. Material: peripheral blood.

Here the CDR3 DNA reads TGTGCCAGCAGCCAAGTGGGAGAATCCGAGCAGTACTTC. Translated, it gives CASSQVGESEQYF. The rearrangement uses TRBV3-1 (or the pseudogene TRBV3-2) and TRBJ2-7, with D perhaps matching TRBD2 (5 bases). V was trimmed by 1 base and J by 6 bases, leaving 10 bases between them. The germline gives CDR1 LGHDT, CDR2 YNNKEL (reference sequence). The length of the CDR3 is 13 residues.